The clone carrying this T cell receptor beta chain was detected many times. TCRdb used MiXCR to reprocess the 5' RACE reads, holding one entry per CDR3 protein. The table shows approximately 41,000 distinct CDR3 sequences, with over 3.5% occurring only once. The sample is drawn from a study of early T cells in non-severe SARS-CoV-2 infection. The CDR3 spans 15 residues. The V end lost 2 bases, the J end lost 6 bases, and 14 bases lay between the germline ends. The receptor's source is an adult who was a healthcare worker with PCR-confirmed SARS-CoV-2 infection or an uninfected control (not recorded which). The chain combines TRBV12-3 or TRBV12-4 with TRBJ1-5; no clear D. The sample taken for sequencing was whole blood. The CDR3 loop is CASSLQARGLQPQHF. In DNA, the CDR3 is TGTGCCAGCAGTTTACAGGCCAGAGGGCTTCAGCCCCAGCATTTT.